This T cell receptor (beta chain) was sequenced during a study of human T cells and chemical hapten exposure. Study details: Sensitization involved placing 2% DPC onto a roughly 2 cm by roughly 2 cm region of upper inner arm skin.

During construction of the library, unique molecular identifiers were attached to individual cDNA molecules for quantitative, reproducible TCR counting. TCRdb re-called the RACE reads with MiXCR, one entry per CDR3 protein. The sample lists a few hundred thousand distinct CDR3 sequences, 7.5% to 10% seen once, with around 2.5% in the top ten. This clonotype was detected ten times or more. CDR3 length: 13 residues. Trimming removed 7 bases at V and 4 bases at J, with 11 bases between. Germline V gene data show CDR1 as MNHNY and CDR2 as SVGAGI (reference sequence). Documented time point: pre-sensitization, week 0. Treatment: therapeutic diphenylcyclopropenone sensitization with weekly scalp DPC. Total RNA was extracted from unfractionated whole blood.

The clonotype comes from a woman aged 40 to 50 with alopecia areata. Some clones in this sample may be carry-over from other donors' samples. The input for sequencing was whole blood, taken in connection with sensitization to the hapten diphenylcyclopropenone (DPC). The V call is TRBV6-6, the J call TRBJ2-1, with D maybe TRBD1 (5 bases). CDR3 sequence reads: CASTPGQYNEQFF. The CDR3 bases are TGTGCCAGCACCCCAGGGCAGTACAATGAGCAGTTCTTC.